The 19 T cell receptor beta chains below were found in one sample sequenced in a study of T-cell memory formation after mild COVID-19. MiXCR was run by TCRdb on the 5' RACE reads, yielding one entry per CDR3 protein. The top ten hold 4.5% to 5.5% of the sample, which has 120,000 or so distinct CDR3 sequences, about a sixth seen once. Sequences were obtained from PBMCs or a T cell subset sorted from them (not recorded which). These receptors were taken from a man between 18 and 29 years old who had mild COVID-19 (a few samples of this study predate the infection). Cell type and time point are not known.

In this sample, this clonotype turned up a few times. The chain joins TRBV10-3 to TRBJ2-5; 8 bases are shared with TRBD1. The CDR3 extends over 13 amino acids. CDR1 and CDR2 from the germline V gene are ENHRY and SYGVKD. The J segment lost 1 base and the V segment lost 8 bases, leaving 3 bases of the junction unmatched. The DNA of the CDR3 is TGTGCCATCGGGGACAGGTCCCAAGAGACCCAGTACTTC. It translates to CAIGDRSQETQYF.

This clonotype was found a few times. V gene TRBV2 combines with J gene TRBJ2-5; D is unresolved. The V end lost 8 bases, the J end lost 0 bases, and 10 bases lay between the germline ends. Germline V gene sequence: CDR1 SNHLY, CDR2 FYNNEI. The CDR3 sequence is 13 residues long. The CDR3 sequence is CASLLSYQETQYF. DNA for the CDR3: TGTGCCAGCCTTCTTTCGTACCAAGAGACCCAGTACTTC.

This clonotype was counted only a few times. The chain employs TRBV9 and TRBJ2-3; possible D gene TRBD2, 6 bases. The CDR3 consists of 12 residues. Trimming stripped 4 bases from V and 14 bases from J, with 17 bases between. Germline assignment: CDR1 SGDLS and CDR2 YYNGEE. The CDR3 DNA reads as TGTGCCAGCAGCACCTTTGGGGGGAGGCTGTATTTT. Encoded protein: CASSTFGGRLYF.

This clonotype was observed a few times. This chain links TRBV12-3 or TRBV12-4 with TRBJ1-5; D perhaps matches TRBD1 (6 bases). Trimming stripped 5 bases from V and 12 bases from J, with 20 bases between. This CDR3 region has 14 residues. CDR3 sequence: CASSQNRAHEGQHF. CDR3 in DNA: TGTGCCAGCAGTCAGAACAGGGCCCATGAGGGCCAGCATTTT.

This clonotype appeared a few times. In nucleotides, the CDR3 is TGTGCCTGGAGTGTAGTAAGCACCGGGGAGCTGTTTTTT. This translates into CAWSVVSTGELFF. This chain uses TRBV30 with TRBJ2-2; D not certain. CDR3 size: 13 residues. From germline, CDR1 is GTSNPN and CDR2 SVGIG (reference sequence). Trimming removed 0 bases at V and 4 bases at J, with 6 bases between.

The rearrangement uses TRBV7-2 and TRBJ1-5; no clear D. Trimming pared 5 bases from V and 7 bases from J, leaving 9 bases between. The germline V gene has CDR1 SGHTA and CDR2 FQGNSA. The CDR3 is 12 residues long. The CDR3 region is CASSGFGQPQHF. In DNA form, the CDR3 reads TGTGCCAGCAGCGGTTTTGGGCAGCCCCAGCATTTT. The entire variable domain, with the rest obtained from reference TRBV7-2 and TRBJ1-5, is as follows: GAGVSQSPSNKVTEKGKDVELRCDPISGHTALYWYRQSLGQGLEFLIYFQGNSAPDKSGLPSDRFSAERTGGSVSTLTIQRTQQEDSAVYLCASSGFGQPQHFGDGTRLSIL.

The chain combines TRBV28 with TRBJ1-2; 7 bases are shared with TRBD1. Germline V gene lookup returns CDR1 MDHEN and CDR2 SYDVKM. V gave up 7 bases and J gave up 8 bases; unmatched junction bases: 16. CDR3 size: 15 residues. The chain's CDR3 is CASTNNRGGLRGYTF. The CDR3 DNA sequence: TGTGCCAGCACCAATAACAGGGGAGGTCTGCGAGGCTACACCTTC.

The sample holds a few counts of this clonotype. The rearrangement uses TRBV3-1 and TRBJ2-1, with D perhaps being TRBD1 or TRBD2 (6 bases each). V was trimmed by 0 bases and J by 2 bases, leaving 8 bases between them. The CDR3 totals 15 residues. The germline CDR1 and CDR2 sequences are LGHDT and YNNKEL (reference sequence). CDR3 loop: CASSQEGGPYNEQFF. The DNA of the CDR3 is TGTGCCAGCAGCCAAGAAGGGGGGCCCTACAATGAGCAGTTCTTC.

This clonotype was picked up a small number of times. The chain carries TRBV6-1 and TRBJ2-3; 10 nucleotides align to TRBD2. This CDR3 spans 17 amino acids. Germline V gene sequence: CDR1 MNHNS, CDR2 SASEGT. The J segment lost 0 bases and the V segment lost 8 bases, leaving 11 bases of the junction unmatched. The CDR3 sequence is CASRQRGGSLSTDTQYF. In DNA form, the CDR3 reads TGTGCCAGCCGACAGCGGGGGGGCTCCTTGAGCACAGATACGCAGTATTTT.

This clonotype was seen more than once but under ten times. The chain uses TRBV6-2 or TRBV6-3 and TRBJ2-3; D possibly corresponds to TRBD1 (5 bases). CDR1 and CDR2 (germline): MNHEY, SVGEGT. V was clipped by 7 bases and J by 4 bases, with 9 bases between them. The CDR3 is 12 residues long. The CDR3 DNA is TGTGCCAGCACGGGCAGGGCAGATACGCAGTATTTT. Translation: CASTGRADTQYF.

This clonotype has a handful of counts. The genes are TRBV5-5 and TRBJ2-2; 10 bases agree with TRBD1. V shed 3 bases and J 8 bases; nucleotides not matched to a gene: 13. The CDR3 runs 17 residues. Germline V lookup: CDR1 SGHKS, CDR2 YYEKEE (reference sequence). The CDR3 loop is CASSYPPGQGVGGELFF. The CDR3 DNA follows: TGTGCCAGCAGCTACCCGCCCGGACAGGGGGTTGGTGGGGAGCTGTTTTTT.

A few counts support this clonotype. DNA for the CDR3: TGCAGCGTTGGGCAGGGGGCAATCTATGGCTACACCTTC. Translation gives CSVGQGAIYGYTF. The chain links TRBV29-1 to TRBJ1-2; TRBD1 agrees at 8 bases. V lost 4 bases to trimming and J lost 4 bases; unmatched junction nucleotides: 5. The CDR3 is 13 residues long. CDR1 is SQVTM, CDR2 ANQGSEA, per germline. Full variable domain (rest looked up from reference TRBV29-1 and TRBJ1-2): SAVISQKPSRDICQRGTSLTIQCQVDSQVTMMFWYRQQPGQSLTLIATANQGSEATYESGFVIDKFPISRPNLTFSTLTVSNMSPEDSSIYLCSVGQGAIYGYTFGSGTRLTVV.

The rearrangement joins TRBV12-1 to TRBJ1-2; TRBD1 is the table's D call, not checked against the DNA. TRBV12-1 is annotated as a pseudogene. The CDR3 contains 13 residues. Written as DNA, the CDR3 is TGTGCCAGCAGCTTTGGGGGGACGGGAGGCTACACCTTC. It codes for CASSFGGTGGYTF.

Written as DNA, the CDR3 is TGCGCCAGCTGCTATCCCCGGGCCTTTTCTCTACGAGCAGGTCGGCAGTACGTC. Protein sequence: CASCYPRAFSLRAGRQYV. The chain links TRBV10-1 to TRBJ2-7; the D is unclear. The germline gives CDR1 WNHNN, CDR2 SYGVQD (reference sequence). Trimming cost V 8 bases and J 9 bases, with 35 bases left between them. The CDR3 is 18 residues long.

As DNA, the CDR3 is TGCGCCAGCAGCATCAAACTGAACACCGGGGAGCTGTTTTTT. Its translation is CASSIKLNTGELFF. This rearrangement joins TRBV5-1 to TRBJ2-2; unclear D gene. Looked up from germline, CDR1 is SGHRS and CDR2 is YFSETQ. Trimming removed 4 bases at V and 1 base at J, with 8 bases between. The CDR3 loop spans 14 amino acids. Supplemented by reference TRBV5-1 and TRBJ2-2, the full variable domain reads KAGVTQTPRYLIKTRGQQVTLSCSPISGHRSVSWYQQTPGQGLQFLFEYFSETQRNKGNFPGRFSGRQFSNSRSEMNVSTLELGDSALYLCASSIKLNTGELFFGEGSRLTVL.

Only a few counts were recorded for this clonotype. The chain couples TRBV7-2 to TRBJ2-7; tentatively, D is TRBD1 (5 bases). The CDR3 is 13 amino acids. Germline CDR1 and CDR2: SGHTA and FQGNSA. V dropped 3 bases and J dropped 1 base, with 7 bases sitting between them. In DNA, the CDR3 is TGTGCCAGCAGCTTCCAGGGTTCCTACGAGCAGTACGTC. Protein sequence: CASSFQGSYEQYV.

The J gene is TRBJ2-3, the V gene TRBV20-1, with D perhaps TRBD2 (5 bases). This CDR3 has 11 amino acids. V was cut by 5 bases and J by 6 bases, with 9 bases left in between. Germline V gene lookup returns CDR1 DFQATT and CDR2 SNEGSKA (reference sequence). CDR3 sequence reads: CSAPRADTQYF. The CDR3 DNA sequence: TGCAGTGCTCCGAGGGCCGATACGCAGTATTTT.

The genes are TRBV6-4 and TRBJ2-3; D is ambiguous. The germline V and J ends were trimmed by 3 bases and 0 bases, with 4 bases remaining between them. The CDR3 length is 13 residues. From germline, CDR1 is MRHNA and CDR2 SNTAGT. The DNA for the CDR3 is TGTGCCAGCAGTGAGGGGAGCACAGATACGCAGTATTTT. Translation: CASSEGSTDTQYF.

The rearrangement links TRBV5-1 to TRBJ1-5; D gene unclear. CDR3 length equals 13 residues. Germline values: CDR1 SGHRS, CDR2 YFSETQ. V was cut by 5 bases and J by 4 bases, with 10 bases left in between. The CDR3 protein is CASRNSPNQPQHF. The CDR3 region has the DNA TGCGCCAGCAGAAATAGTCCTAATCAGCCCCAGCATTTT.